These T cell receptor beta chains were read from a single sample in a study of blood T cell repertoires in COVID-19. Clones were sequenced by immunoSEQ multiplex PCR, and TCRdb holds only the in-frame ones, with some missing. The sample gives 400,000 to 500,000 clones, approximately 90% of which show up once; 1.4% is in the top ten. The sequencing sample was made of peripheral blood. These receptors all come from a woman in her 30s with active or convalescent COVID-19. Both conserved end residues are part of each CDR3. A D gene is named only where the DNA matches it firmly. Clone size is shown for a subset of rows, as once, few, many or a class of expanded clone.

cdr3_length	d_call	clone_size	v_call	j_call	cdr3_aa	cdr3_nt
13	.	.	TRBV12-3/TRBV12-4	TRBJ1-3	CASGANAGNTIYF	TGTGCCAGCGGGGCCAACGCTGGAAACACCATATATTTT
14	TRBD1	.	TRBV2	TRBJ1-4	CASSEDRGGEKLFF	TGTGCCAGCAGTGAGGACAGGGGTGGCGAAAAACTGTTTTTT
16	.	.	TRBV5-1	TRBJ2-2	CASSPGDRTVAGELFF	TGCGCCAGCAGCCCCGGTGACAGGACCGTCGCCGGGGAGCTGTTTTTT
13	TRBD1	.	TRBV3-1/TRBV3-2	TRBJ1-6	CASSGQDNSPLHF	TGTGCCAGCAGTGGACAGGATAATTCACCCCTCCACTTT
15	.	.	TRBV4-1	TRBJ1-3	CASSQDRGSGNTIYF	TGCGCCAGCAGCCAAGATAGGGGCTCTGGAAACACCATATATTTT
15	TRBD1	.	TRBV6-5	TRBJ1-1	CASIPLDRGNTEAFF	TGTGCCAGCATCCCTCTTGACAGGGGGAACACTGAAGCTTTCTTT
14	.	.	TRBV3-1/TRBV3-2	TRBJ1-1	CASSWRSGNTEAFF	TGTGCCAGCAGCTGGCGGTCGGGGAACACTGAAGCTTTCTTT
15	.	.	TRBV5-4	TRBJ1-1	CASSRPVQAPTEAFF	TGTGCCAGCAGCCGCCCCGTACAGGCTCCCACTGAAGCTTTCTTT
15	TRBD1	.	TRBV7-9	TRBJ1-2	CASSPPGDRGGGYTF	TGTGCCAGCAGCCCCCCTGGGGACAGGGGAGGAGGCTACACCTTC
13	.	.	TRBV9	TRBJ2-3	CASSGTSADTQYF	TGTGCCAGCAGCGGTACTAGTGCAGATACGCAGTATTTT
13	.	.	TRBV6-5	TRBJ2-1	CASSYSTVDEQFF	TGTGCCAGCAGTTACTCGACAGTAGATGAGCAGTTCTTC
14	.	.	TRBV7-6	TRBJ2-6	CASSILEGANVLTF	TGTGCCAGCAGCATCCTGGAGGGGGCCAACGTCCTGACTTTC
20	TRBD1	.	TRBV13	TRBJ2-2	CASSPRDRGTPTANTGELFF	TGTGCCAGCAGCCCGCGGGACAGGGGAACTCCAACCGCGAACACCGGGGAGCTGTTTTTT
13	.	.	TRBV5-1	TRBJ1-2	CATSQGGVDGYTF	TGCGCCACCTCCCAAGGGGGGGTTGATGGCTACACCTTC
13	.	.	TRBV27	TRBJ2-5	CASSFGDLETQYF	TGTGCCAGCAGTTTCGGTGACTTGGAGACCCAGTACTTC
15	.	.	TRBV4-1	TRBJ1-1	CASSNEPTGNTEAFF	TGCGCCAGCAGCAACGAACCCACGGGGAACACTGAAGCTTTCTTT
15	.	.	TRBV6-5	TRBJ1-6	CASSYSRYSNSPLHF	TGTGCCAGCAGTTACTCCCGGTACAGTAATTCACCCCTCCACTTT
16	TRBD1	few	TRBV6-1	TRBJ2-2	CASSEARTGITGELFF	TGTGCCAGCAGTGAAGCCAGGACAGGGATCACCGGGGAGCTGTTTTTT
13	.	.	TRBV5-6	TRBJ1-5	CASSLGFGQPQHF	TGTGCCAGCAGCTTGGGTTTCGGGCAGCCCCAGCATTTT
14	.	.	TRBV11-2	TRBJ1-1	CASSFGGINTEAFF	TGTGCCAGCAGCTTCGGCGGGATAAACACTGAAGCTTTCTTT
13	.	.	TRBV6-5	TRBJ1-1	CASSYVARTEAFF	TGTGCCAGCAGTTACGTAGCCCGTACTGAAGCTTTCTTT
21	TRBD2	.	TRBV14	TRBJ2-7	CASSQPWTSGGLEGSIHEQYF	TGTGCCAGCAGCCAGCCTTGGACTAGCGGGGGCCTGGAAGGGTCAATCCACGAGCAGTACTTC
18	TRBD2	.	TRBV6-2/TRBV6-3	TRBJ2-1	CASSPPRRTSVTYNEQFF	TGTGCCAGCAGCCCTCCAAGGCGGACTAGCGTAACCTACAATGAGCAGTTCTTC
13	TRBD2	once	TRBV19	TRBJ2-3	CASRPSGADTQYF	TGTGCCAGTAGACCAAGCGGGGCGGATACGCAGTATTTT
15	TRBD2	.	TRBV5-4	TRBJ2-3	CASSLVAGGPDTQYF	TGTGCCAGCAGCTTGGTAGCGGGGGGGCCGGATACGCAGTATTTT
14	.	.	TRBV19	TRBJ2-2	CASIGQGNTGELFF	TGTGCCAGTATTGGCCAGGGGAATACCGGGGAGCTGTTTTTT
20	TRBD2	.	TRBV5-1	TRBJ2-7	CASSSYTMRTSGRNTYEQYF	TGCGCCAGCAGCTCCTACACTATGAGGACTAGCGGGAGGAACACCTACGAGCAGTACTTC
14	TRBD1	.	TRBV5-6	TRBJ1-2	CASSPDRENYGYTF	TGTGCCAGCAGCCCGGACAGGGAAAACTATGGCTACACCTTC
15	.	.	TRBV15	TRBJ1-5	CATSTAGTRNQPQHF	TGTGCCACCAGCACAGCGGGGACTCGCAATCAGCCCCAGCATTTT
16	TRBD1	few	TRBV11-2	TRBJ2-7	CASSFRSGGRNYEQYF	TGTGCCAGCAGCTTTCGCTCAGGGGGTCGGAACTACGAGCAGTACTTC
16	.	.	TRBV27	TRBJ1-2	CASSLGGLARWDGYTF	TGTGCCAGCAGTTTAGGGGGACTCGCGAGGTGGGATGGCTACACCTTC
13	.	.	TRBV6-5	TRBJ1-1	CASVLQGNTEAFF	TGTGCCAGCGTCCTACAGGGGAACACTGAAGCTTTCTTT
13	.	.	TRBV5-1	TRBJ1-2	CASSETTAYGYTF	TGCGCCAGCAGCGAGACGACAGCGTATGGCTACACCTTC
14	.	.	TRBV5-6	TRBJ1-6	CASSRGNQNSPLHF	TGTGCCAGCAGCCGCGGGAATCAAAATTCACCCCTCCACTTT
15	TRBD2	.	TRBV2	TRBJ2-1	CASSVGLAGYNEQFF	TGTGCCAGCAGTGTAGGACTAGCGGGCTACAATGAGCAGTTCTTC
12	TRBD2	.	TRBV30	TRBJ2-7	CAWSVGRGEQYF	TGTGCCTGGAGTGTAGGGCGGGGGGAGCAGTACTTC
14	.	.	TRBV3-1/TRBV3-2	TRBJ1-2	CASSQDPSNYGYTF	TGTGCCAGCAGCCAAGATCCCAGTAACTATGGCTACACCTTC
13	.	.	TRBV28	TRBJ1-6	CASTRENNSPLHF	TGTGCCAGCACGCGTGAAAATAATTCACCCCTCCACTTT
12	.	.	TRBV29-1	TRBJ1-1	CSVYTGNTEAFF	TGCAGCGTCTATACAGGGAACACTGAAGCTTTCTTT
12	.	.	TRBV12-3/TRBV12-4	TRBJ1-5	CASSSGNQPQHF	TGTGCCAGCAGTTCAGGCAATCAGCCCCAGCATTTT
14	TRBD1	.	TRBV11-3	TRBJ2-5	CASSLGQGRETQYF	TGTGCCAGCAGCTTGGGACAGGGTAGGGAGACCCAGTACTTC
17	.	.	TRBV27	TRBJ2-1	CASSWSTTGISDNEQFF	TGTGCCAGCAGTTGGAGCACAACAGGGATATCGGACAATGAGCAGTTCTTC
16	TRBD1	few	TRBV5-1	TRBJ2-1	CASNREQGASYNEQFF	TGCGCCAGCAACCGGGAACAGGGGGCGTCTTACAATGAGCAGTTCTTC
13	.	.	TRBV15	TRBJ2-3	CATSMESGDTQYF	TGTGCCACCAGCATGGAGTCCGGAGATACGCAGTATTTT
13	.	few	TRBV19	TRBJ1-1	CASGVKGDTEAFF	TGTGCCAGTGGGGTTAAGGGGGACACTGAAGCTTTCTTT
14	TRBD1	.	TRBV5-1	TRBJ2-3	CASSPDRSTDTQYF	TGCGCCAGCAGCCCGGACAGGAGCACAGATACGCAGTATTTT
14	.	.	TRBV5-1	TRBJ2-5	CASSPGGVQETQYF	TGCGCCAGCAGCCCGGGTGGAGTCCAAGAGACCCAGTACTTC
15	TRBD1	.	TRBV5-1	TRBJ2-1	CASSYGQGVSNEQFF	TGCGCCAGCAGCTACGGACAGGGGGTTTCGAATGAGCAGTTCTTC
17	TRBD2	.	TRBV5-4	TRBJ2-1	CASSPPTGGSSYNEQFF	TGTGCCAGCAGCCCACCAACGGGGGGGAGCTCCTACAATGAGCAGTTCTTC
17	TRBD1	.	TRBV7-6	TRBJ2-5	CASSQNNDRGSQETQYF	TGTGCCAGCAGCCAAAATAATGACAGGGGATCTCAAGAGACCCAGTACTTC
14	TRBD1	.	TRBV18	TRBJ2-1	CASSPTQSGQHQFF	TGTGCCAGCTCACCAACCCAATCGGGACAGCACCAGTTCTTC
16	TRBD1	.	TRBV5-6	TRBJ1-1	CASSLGSGQKNTEAFF	TGTGCCAGCAGCCTAGGGTCGGGACAGAAGAACACTGAAGCTTTCTTT
14	.	.	TRBV6-5	TRBJ1-1	CASSAGSWETEAFF	TGTGCCAGCAGCGCGGGAAGCTGGGAAACTGAAGCTTTCTTT
13	.	.	TRBV13	TRBJ2-1	CASSFPDDSEQFF	TGTGCCAGCAGCTTCCCGGACGACAGTGAGCAGTTCTTC
16	.	.	TRBV5-4	TRBJ1-2	CASSSTFPGEVNGYTF	TGTGCCAGCAGCTCGACCTTTCCGGGTGAAGTCAATGGCTACACCTTC
16	TRBD1	.	TRBV5-4	TRBJ1-2	CASSGGRQGADYGYTF	TGTGCCAGCAGCGGGGGGCGACAGGGGGCCGACTATGGCTACACCTTC
13	TRBD1	.	TRBV19	TRBJ1-2	CASRLGQNYGYTF	TGTGCCAGTAGATTGGGACAGAACTATGGCTACACCTTC
15	TRBD1	.	TRBV29-1	TRBJ2-5	CSVELWDRGPQTQYF	TGCAGCGTTGAGCTTTGGGACAGGGGGCCGCAGACCCAGTACTTC